Listed here are 30 T cell receptor beta chains from one sample, sequenced in a study of long-term antiretroviral therapy in people with HIV. Run at survey level, the immunoSEQ assay was version v3.0. Sequencing was performed with immunoSEQ multiplex PCR; in TCRdb, only in-frame clones are kept and a portion is missing. The sample carries 25,000 to 35,000 clones, 96% recorded once. Source: unsorted PBMCs, taken approximately 6.6 years after starting antiretroviral therapy. These receptors originate from a man aged 25-45 years with HIV.

A remark on this clone: An end of the junction does not agree with germline; a read error may underlie this. J is TRBJ2-7 and V is TRBV6-6; unclear D gene. Germline CDR1 reads MNHNY; CDR2 reads SVGAGI (reference sequence). The CDR3 covers 13 residues. This CDR3 reads CASSLESSSEQYF. Here the CDR3 DNA reads TGTGCCAGCAGTTTGGAGTCCTCCTCCGAGCAGTACTTC.

This clone was found once. This sequence joins TRBV30 and TRBJ1-2; unclear D gene. Trimming took off 2 bases at V and 2 bases at J, with 6 bases between the two ends. Germline-derived CDR1 and CDR2 are GTSNPN and SVGIG (reference sequence). CDR3 length: 12 residues. DNA for the CDR3: TGTGCCTGGAGTCGAGGGAACTATGGCTACACCTTC. Residues: CAWSRGNYGYTF.

Remarks on this clone: One end of the junction does not line up with germline, which may come from a read error. This sequence joins TRBV20-1 and TRBJ1-2; the D gene is possibly TRBD1 (6 bases). The length of the CDR3 is 11 residues. Germline CDR1 is DFQATT and CDR2 is SNEGSKA (reference sequence). CDR3 DNA: TGCAGTGCTCAGAGTCTGACAGGTCTGTCCTTC. Protein product: CSAQSLTGLSF.

This rearrangement joins TRBV10-3 to TRBJ2-3; 7 nucleotides line up with TRBD2. Looked up from germline, CDR1 is ENHRY and CDR2 is SYGVKD. V trimming: 6 bases; J trimming: 0 bases; junction bases outside the gene matches: 15. The CDR3 length is 18 residues. The CDR3 nucleotides read TGTGCCATCAGCCGGGGTGCGGGGGAGGCTCCTAGCACAGATACGCAGTATTTT. Its protein product is CAISRGAGEAPSTDTQYF.

This chain uses TRBV19 with TRBJ1-1; 10 nucleotides align to TRBD1. V lost 3 bases and J lost 4; bases outside the gene matches: 2. This CDR3 region has 14 residues. CDR1 and CDR2 from the germline V gene are LNHDA and SQIVND (reference sequence). The CDR3 reads CASSMRTGGTEAFF. DNA of the CDR3: TGTGCCAGTAGTATGAGGACAGGGGGCACTGAAGCTTTCTTT.

The rearrangement joins TRBV18 to TRBJ2-1; D is possibly TRBD2 (5 bases). CDR1 KGHSH and CDR2 LQKENI come from the germline V gene. V lost 3 bases, J lost 9 bases, and 12 bases lay in between. The CDR3 is 13 amino acids. The chain's CDR3 is CASSPPAGGEQFF. The CDR3 DNA reads as TGTGCCAGCTCACCCCCTGCAGGAGGTGAGCAGTTCTTC.

This chain links TRBV6-1 with TRBJ2-7, with 8 bases lining up with TRBD2. V lost 7 bases to trimming and J lost 4 bases; unmatched junction nucleotides: 6. Germline V gene data show CDR1 as MNHNS and CDR2 as SASEGT. The CDR3 contains 13 residues. The DNA of the CDR3 is TGTGCCAGCAAGCGGGGGTTTCCTTACGAGCAGTACTTC. Its protein product is CASKRGFPYEQYF.

The chain is built from TRBV10-3 and TRBJ1-1; TRBD1 might be the D (6 bases). CDR1 and CDR2 (germline): ENHRY, SYGVKD. The CDR3 totals 11 residues. Trimming pared 5 bases from V and 10 bases from J, leaving 11 bases between. The CDR3 is CAISLGGSAFF. The CDR3 nucleotides read TGTGCCATCAGTCTCGGGGGCTCAGCTTTCTTT.

A single count supports this clone. The chain carries TRBV5-4 and TRBJ2-7, with 10 bases lining up with TRBD1. The CDR3 has 14 residues. Germline CDR1 and CDR2: SGHNT and YYREEE (reference sequence). Germline trimming cut 4 bases from V and 4 bases from J; bases unmatched to any gene: 5. CDR3 sequence reads: CASSPPGQGYEQYF. CDR3 DNA: TGTGCCAGCAGCCCTCCGGGACAGGGGTACGAGCAGTACTTC.

The V gene is TRBV7-3, the J gene TRBJ2-1; the D gene is possibly TRBD2 (6 bases). CDR3 length: 13 amino acids. Trimming took 2 bases from V and 9 from J, leaving 11 bases between them. CDR1 is SGHTA and CDR2 is FQGTGA in the germline V gene. The CDR3 DNA follows: TGTGCCAGCAGCTTACCGGGGGAGTTTGAGCAGTTCTTC. It yields the protein CASSLPGEFEQFF.

The J gene is TRBJ1-3, the V gene TRBV4-3; unclear D gene. CDR1 LGHNA and CDR2 YSLEER come from the germline V gene. The V end lost 0 bases, the J end lost 0 bases, and 9 bases lay between the germline ends. The CDR3 extends over 16 amino acids. The CDR3 reads CASSQDWAASGNTIYF. For the CDR3, the DNA is TGCGCCAGCAGCCAAGATTGGGCGGCCTCTGGAAACACCATATATTTT.

The V and J genes are TRBV4-1 and TRBJ2-3, with TRBD2 matching over 8 bases. The V gene's germline CDR1 is MGHRA and CDR2 YSYEKL. This CDR3 has 18 amino acids. J was trimmed by 4 bases and V by 1 base; bases with no gene match: 13. The CDR3 loop reads CASSQGPRSGRFSDTQYF. The CDR3 DNA reads TGCGCCAGCAGCCAAGGACCCCGGAGCGGGAGATTCTCAGATACGCAGTATTTT.

The chain uses TRBV2 and TRBJ2-7; weak D call: TRBD1 (5 bases). CDR1 and CDR2 from the germline V gene are SNHLY and FYNNEI. Trimming left V 6 bases short and J 0 bases short, with 6 bases between. The CDR3 extends over 12 amino acids. CDR3 nucleotide sequence: TGTGCCAGCAGGGGGCTCTCCTACGAGCAGTACTTC. It yields the protein CASRGLSYEQYF.

The chain is built from TRBV7-7 and TRBJ2-6; 8 bases are shared with TRBD2. The length of the CDR3 is 16 residues. The V gene's germline CDR1 is SSHAT and CDR2 FNYEAQ (reference sequence). The CDR3 reads CAIYGRDDSGANVLTF. The CDR3 region has the DNA TGTGCTATCTACGGGAGGGACGACTCTGGGGCCAACGTCCTGACTTTC.

The chain recombines TRBV21-1 with TRBJ1-4. TRBV21-1 corresponds to a pseudogene. The CDR3 sequence is 18 residues long. The CDR3 nucleotides are TGTGCCAGCAGCAAGGGGGGGCTGACCAGCGCAACTAATGAAAAACTGTTTTTT. Protein product: CASSKGGLTSATNEKLFF.

This rearrangement joins TRBV6-4 to TRBJ2-1; 7 bases line up with TRBD2. V shed 4 bases and J 10 bases; nucleotides not matched to a gene: 10. Germline V lookup: CDR1 MRHNA, CDR2 SNTAGT. This CDR3 has 14 amino acids. Here the CDR3 reads CASSAERGWGEQFF. The CDR3 DNA sequence: TGTGCCAGCAGTGCAGAGCGGGGATGGGGAGAGCAGTTCTTC.

The genes are TRBV7-8 and TRBJ1-3; D possibly corresponds to TRBD1 (6 bases). The germline CDR1 and CDR2 sequences are SGHVS and FQNEAQ. V lost 5 bases, J lost 9 bases, and 17 bases lay in between. The CDR3 has 14 amino acids. The CDR3 reads CASSPQGPHRTIYF. In DNA, the CDR3 is TGTGCCAGCAGCCCACAGGGACCTCATCGCACCATATATTTT.

V gene TRBV2 combines with J gene TRBJ2-7; tentatively, D is TRBD1 (6 bases). Trimming shortened V by 6 bases and J by 6 bases, and 21 bases separated the two germline ends. The CDR3 consists of 15 residues. CDR1 and CDR2 (germline): SNHLY, FYNNEI. The CDR3 region is CASSLTTGTGGEQYF. CDR3 DNA: TGTGCCAGCAGCCTAACAACAGGGACGGGCGGCGAGCAGTACTTC. The full variable domain, completed using reference TRBV2 and TRBJ2-7, is EPEVTQTPSHQVTQMGQEVILRCVPISNHLYFYWYRQILGQKVEFLVSFYNNEISEKSEIFDDQFSVERPDGSNFTLKIRSTKLEDSAMYFCASSLTTGTGGEQYFGPGTRLTVT.

The genes are TRBV27 and TRBJ1-1, with 8 bases identical to TRBD1. Germline loops: CDR1 MNHEY, CDR2 SMNVEV (reference sequence). CDR3 size: 14 residues. The V gene end was trimmed by 6 bases and the J gene end by 6 bases; junction bases not matched to a gene: 9. The CDR3 DNA sequence: TGTGCCAGCAGCCATGGACAGGGTGCCCCTGAAGCTTTCTTT. This translates into CASSHGQGAPEAFF.

The chain employs TRBV4-3 and TRBJ1-2; D is unclear. This CDR3 is 17 amino acids long. The V gene's germline CDR1 is LGHNA and CDR2 YSLEER. V gave up 1 base and J gave up 5 bases, with 20 bases separating them. The CDR3 DNA is TGCGCCAGCAGCCAAGGTCGGGAAATATCAAGGCGGTATGGCTACACCTTC. This translates into CASSQGREISRRYGYTF.

The V call is TRBV4-3, the J call TRBJ2-7, with a possible D match to TRBD1 (5 bases). Germline V CDR1 and CDR2: LGHNA, YSLEER. This CDR3 spans 15 amino acids. V was cut by 0 bases and J by 2 bases, with 11 bases left in between. In DNA, the CDR3 is TGCGCCAGCAGCCAAGAATTTCCAGGGACCTACGAGCAGTACTTC. This sequence encodes CASSQEFPGTYEQYF.

The chain employs TRBV7-9 and TRBJ2-2, with 7 bases that match TRBD1. J lost 4 bases, V lost 4 bases, and 18 bases had no gene match. This CDR3 comprises 19 residues. CDR1 is SEHNR, CDR2 FQNEAQ, per germline (reference sequence). This chain's CDR3 is CASSSPTRGRRLGTGELFF. The CDR3 bases are TGTGCCAGCAGCTCGCCCACTAGGGGGCGCCGGTTGGGCACCGGGGAGCTGTTTTTT.

This clone occurred once. V usage is TRBV5-8 and J usage is TRBJ1-4; perhaps TRBD1 as D (5 bases). Germline loops: CDR1 SGHTS, CDR2 YDEGEE. This CDR3 has 17 residues. Trimming cost V 0 bases and J 0 bases, with 12 bases left between them. The CDR3 nucleotides are TGTGCCAGCAGCTTGGGGGACGTACTTGCAACTAATGAAAAACTGTTTTTT. Encoded protein: CASSLGDVLATNEKLFF.

This clone was detected only once. This chain joins TRBV6-5 and TRBJ1-2, with 7 positions matching TRBD1. The V gene end was trimmed by 4 bases and the J gene end by 6 bases; junction bases not matched to a gene: 11. This CDR3 region has 15 residues. Germline lookup yields CDR1 MNHEY and CDR2 SVGAGI. The CDR3 here is CASSSTITGDHGYTF. In DNA form, the CDR3 reads TGTGCCAGCAGTTCCACGATTACAGGGGACCATGGCTACACCTTC.

The chain is built from TRBV6-5 and TRBJ1-1; possibly TRBD1 for D (6 bases). Looked up from germline, CDR1 is MNHEY and CDR2 is SVGAGI. V was shortened by 6 bases and J by 4 bases, with 15 bases between the two germline ends. The CDR3 spans 14 residues. For the CDR3, the DNA is TGTGCCAGCAGACCACAGGGCCGGTCCACTGAAGCTTTCTTT. It encodes CASRPQGRSTEAFF.

V usage is TRBV29-1 and J usage is TRBJ2-5; D might be TRBD1 (6 bases). This CDR3 is 15 amino acids long. The V end lost 7 bases, the J end lost 4 bases, and 22 bases lay between the germline ends. Germline lookup yields CDR1 SQVTM and CDR2 ANQGSEA. CDR3 in DNA: TGCAGCGCGAACCGAGACAGGATATTGCGAGAGACCCAGTACTTC. It is translated as CSANRDRILRETQYF.

The chain recombines TRBV7-9 with TRBJ2-1, with D unresolved. The CDR3 covers 15 residues. Germline assignment: CDR1 SEHNR and CDR2 FQNEAQ (reference sequence). V shed 2 bases and J shed 2 bases, with 10 bases lying between them. The CDR3 is CASSLTGHPYNEQFF. The CDR3 DNA sequence: TGTGCCAGCAGCTTAACCGGGCATCCCTACAATGAGCAGTTCTTC.

V is TRBV4-3 and J is TRBJ1-4; 9 bases agree with TRBD1. With 3 bases clipped from V and 1 base from J, the junction kept 15 bases outside the gene matches. The CDR3 extends over 20 amino acids. The germline V gene encodes CDR1 LGHNA and CDR2 YSLEER. The chain's CDR3 is CASSHLLMGQGGKTNEKLFF. The CDR3 DNA reads TGCGCCAGCAGCCACCTACTCATGGGACAGGGAGGGAAAACTAATGAAAAACTGTTTTTT.

This chain joins TRBV6-1 and TRBJ2-1, with D tentatively TRBD2 (5 bases). Germline-derived CDR1 and CDR2 are MNHNS and SASEGT. The germline V and J ends were trimmed by 3 bases and 5 bases, with 14 bases remaining between them. This CDR3 is built from 15 residues. The CDR3 is CASSDRGSAHNEQFF. The CDR3 region has the DNA TGTGCCAGCAGTGATCGGGGTAGCGCTCACAATGAGCAGTTCTTC.

The V call is TRBV7-3, the J call TRBJ2-1; D may be TRBD2 (6 bases). CDR3 length: 12 residues. V dropped 2 bases and J dropped 10 bases, with 9 bases sitting between them. Germline values: CDR1 SGHTA, CDR2 FQGTGA. The CDR3 coding sequence is TGTGCCAGCAGCTTAGCGGGGCAGGAGCAGTTCTTC. Protein sequence: CASSLAGQEQFF.